This entry describes one T cell receptor (beta chain). Deletions cut 3 bases from V and 8 bases from J, with 25 bases between. Germline loops: CDR1 SQVTM, CDR2 ANQGSEA. There are 16 residues in the CDR3. The data belong to a study of patients and donors after allogeneic stem cell transplantation. Via MiXCR, TCRdb re-called the RT-PCR reads, giving one row per CDR3 protein. The sample shows around 200,000 distinct CDR3 sequences, roughly two fifths of them seen only once. Sequenced input: blood, either unsorted or a sorted T cell fraction (not recorded which). The TCR sequence derives from a human donor who was either an allogeneic HSCT recipient or a stem cell or donor lymphocyte infusion donor (not recorded which). It is not recorded whose cells these are; they may come from a transplant donor. The V and J genes are TRBV29-1 and TRBJ1-1, with TRBD1 as a possible D gene (5 bases). The CDR3 region has the DNA TGCAGCGTTGACAGGGTTACTCGACGGTTACCAAGCGAAGCTTTCTTT. Translating it yields CSVDRVTRRLPSEAFF.